This T cell receptor (beta chain) derives from a study of T cell responses to AZD1222 COVID-19 vaccine. V lost 2 bases to trimming and J lost 1 base; unmatched junction nucleotides: 9. The CDR3 is 18 amino acids. Germline V gene lookup returns CDR1 KGHDR and CDR2 SFDVKD. Some clones are missing from TCRdb's copy, which holds only in-frame ones; the method was immunoSEQ multiplex PCR. The sample lists over 110,000 clones; 70% to 90% were seen once. This specimen consisted of peripheral blood, obtained on day 0 of AZD1222 vaccination. The chain employs TRBV24-1 and TRBJ2-2; 7 nucleotides align to TRBD1. This clonotype was obtained from an adult in good health. The DNA of the CDR3 is TGTGCCACCAGTGATTCGAATGGACAGGTGCGGAACACCGGGGAGCTGTTTTTT. Protein product: CATSDSNGQVRNTGELFF.